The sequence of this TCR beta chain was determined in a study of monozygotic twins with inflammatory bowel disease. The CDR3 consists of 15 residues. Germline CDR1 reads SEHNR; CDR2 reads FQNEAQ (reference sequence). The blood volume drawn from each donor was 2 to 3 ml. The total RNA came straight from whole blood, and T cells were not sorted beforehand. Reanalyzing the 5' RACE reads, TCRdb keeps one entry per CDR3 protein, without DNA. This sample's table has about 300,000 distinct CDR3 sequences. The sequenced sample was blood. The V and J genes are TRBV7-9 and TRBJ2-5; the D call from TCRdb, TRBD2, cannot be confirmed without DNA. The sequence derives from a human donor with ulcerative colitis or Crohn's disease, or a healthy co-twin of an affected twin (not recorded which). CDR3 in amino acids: CASSLTSGFQETQYF.